This TCR beta chain was found in a study of chemoradiotherapy in HPV16-positive cancers. The CDR3 totals 14 residues. In germline, CDR1 is SGDLS, CDR2 YYNGEE. The trim removed 3 bases at V and 4 bases at J, leaving 5 bases unmatched. Sequenced by immunoSEQ multiplex PCR; TCRdb stores in-frame clones only, minus some. This sample has approximately 13,000 clones, with over 85% found just once. Study-wide points: The functional HPV-specific definition rests on just a couple of HPV16-positive patients. During treatment, candidate HPV-specific clones and E7-related motifs expanded in tumor.

With regard to this clone: The antigen is unknown.

Samples were taken several times over chemoradiotherapy. The rearrangement links TRBV9 to TRBJ1-2; 8 bases fit TRBD1. The clonotype originates from a human donor with HPV-associated anogenital cancer. The sequences come from tumor tissue, collected from a patient who underwent chemoradiotherapy. In DNA, the CDR3 is TGTGCCAGCAGCGATGACCAGGGGGCCTATGGCTACACCTTC. As protein: CASSDDQGAYGYTF.